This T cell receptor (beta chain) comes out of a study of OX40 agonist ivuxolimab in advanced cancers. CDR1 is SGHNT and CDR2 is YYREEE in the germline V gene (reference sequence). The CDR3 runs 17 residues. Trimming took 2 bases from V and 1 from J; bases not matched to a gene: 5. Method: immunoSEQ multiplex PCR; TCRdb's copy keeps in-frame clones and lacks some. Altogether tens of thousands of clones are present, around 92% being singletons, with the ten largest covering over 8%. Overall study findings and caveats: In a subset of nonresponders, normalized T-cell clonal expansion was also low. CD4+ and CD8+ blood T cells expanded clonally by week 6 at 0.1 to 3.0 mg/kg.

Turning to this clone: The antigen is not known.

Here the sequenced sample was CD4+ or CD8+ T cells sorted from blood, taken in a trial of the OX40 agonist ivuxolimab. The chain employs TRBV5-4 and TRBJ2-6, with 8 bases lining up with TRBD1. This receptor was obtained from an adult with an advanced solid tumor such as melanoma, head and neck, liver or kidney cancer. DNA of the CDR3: TGTGCCAGCAGCTTCCGACAGGGGAGTTCTGGGGCCAACGTCCTGACTTTC. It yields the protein CASSFRQGSSGANVLTF.